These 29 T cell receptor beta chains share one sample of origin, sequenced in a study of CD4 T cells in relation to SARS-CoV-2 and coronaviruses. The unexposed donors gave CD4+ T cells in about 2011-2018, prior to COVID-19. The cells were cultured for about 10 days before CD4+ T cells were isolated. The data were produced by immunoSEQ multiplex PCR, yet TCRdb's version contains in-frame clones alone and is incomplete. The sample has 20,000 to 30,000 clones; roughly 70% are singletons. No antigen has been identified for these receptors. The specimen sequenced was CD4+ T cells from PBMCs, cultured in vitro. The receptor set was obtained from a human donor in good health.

The CDR3 loop reads CASSQDRNMKQETQYF. The CDR3, as DNA: TGTGCCAGCAGCCAAGATCGGAACATGAAGCAAGAGACCCAGTACTTC. This sequence joins TRBV3-1 (or the pseudogene TRBV3-2) and TRBJ2-5, with D hard to call. The V end lost 0 bases, the J end lost 2 bases, and 13 bases lay between the germline ends. The CDR3 is 16 residues long. CDR1 and CDR2 from the germline V gene are LGHDT and YNNKEL (reference sequence).

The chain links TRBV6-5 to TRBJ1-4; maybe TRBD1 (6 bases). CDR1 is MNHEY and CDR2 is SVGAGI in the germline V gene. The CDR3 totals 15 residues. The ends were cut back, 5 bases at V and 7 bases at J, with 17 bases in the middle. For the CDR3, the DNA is TGTGCCAGCAGTCCACGGGACAACGAGGTTGAAAAACTGTTTTTT. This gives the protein CASSPRDNEVEKLFF.

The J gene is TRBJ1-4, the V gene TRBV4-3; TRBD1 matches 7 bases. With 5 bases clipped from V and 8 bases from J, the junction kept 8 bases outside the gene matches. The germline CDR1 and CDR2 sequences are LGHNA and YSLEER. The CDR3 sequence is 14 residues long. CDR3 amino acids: CASSVAGGREKLFF. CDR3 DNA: TGCGCCAGCAGCGTTGCAGGGGGAAGGGAAAAACTGTTTTTT.

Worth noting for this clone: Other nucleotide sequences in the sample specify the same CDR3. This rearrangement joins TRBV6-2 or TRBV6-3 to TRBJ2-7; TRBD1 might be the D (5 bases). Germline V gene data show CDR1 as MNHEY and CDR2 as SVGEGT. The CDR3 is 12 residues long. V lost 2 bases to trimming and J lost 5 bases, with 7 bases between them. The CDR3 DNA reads TGTGCCAGCAGTTACATAGGGGACGAGCAGTACTTC. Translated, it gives CASSYIGDEQYF.

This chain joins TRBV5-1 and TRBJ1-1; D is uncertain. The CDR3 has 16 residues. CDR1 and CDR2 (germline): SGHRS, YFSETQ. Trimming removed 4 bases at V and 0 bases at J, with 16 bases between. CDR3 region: CASSPLKVGMNTEAFF. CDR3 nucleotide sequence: TGCGCCAGCAGCCCACTAAAGGTGGGCATGAACACTGAAGCTTTCTTT.

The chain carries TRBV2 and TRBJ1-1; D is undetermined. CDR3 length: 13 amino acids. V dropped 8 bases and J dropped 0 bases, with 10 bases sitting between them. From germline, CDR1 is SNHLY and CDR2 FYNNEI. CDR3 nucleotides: TGTGCCAGCGTAGTGCTGATGAACACTGAAGCTTTCTTT. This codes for CASVVLMNTEAFF.

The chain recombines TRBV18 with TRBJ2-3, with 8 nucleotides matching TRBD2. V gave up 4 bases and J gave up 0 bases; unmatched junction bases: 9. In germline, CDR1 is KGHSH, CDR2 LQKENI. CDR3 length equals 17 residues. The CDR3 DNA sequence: TGTGCCAGCTCACTCAAGACTAGCGCGACTAGCACAGATACGCAGTATTTT. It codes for CASSLKTSATSTDTQYF.

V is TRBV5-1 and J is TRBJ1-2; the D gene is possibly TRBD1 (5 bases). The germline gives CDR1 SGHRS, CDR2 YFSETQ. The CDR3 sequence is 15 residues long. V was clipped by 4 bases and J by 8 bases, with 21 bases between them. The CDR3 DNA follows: TGCGCCAGCAGCCCAACCCCCGGGACCGTCGTGGGCTACACCTTC. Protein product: CASSPTPGTVVGYTF.

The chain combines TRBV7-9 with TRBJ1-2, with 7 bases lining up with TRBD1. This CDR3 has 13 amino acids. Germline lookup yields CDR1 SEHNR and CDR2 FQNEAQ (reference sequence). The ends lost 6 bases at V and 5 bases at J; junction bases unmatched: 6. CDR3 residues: CASSPTGFYGYTF. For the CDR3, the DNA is TGTGCCAGCAGTCCGACAGGGTTTTATGGCTACACCTTC.

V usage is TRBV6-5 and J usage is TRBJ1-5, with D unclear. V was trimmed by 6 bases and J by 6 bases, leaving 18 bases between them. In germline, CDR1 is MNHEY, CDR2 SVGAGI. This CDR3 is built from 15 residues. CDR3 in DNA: TGTGCCAGCAGCCAAACCCCGACTCTAATTCAGCCCCAGCATTTT. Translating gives CASSQTPTLIQPQHF.

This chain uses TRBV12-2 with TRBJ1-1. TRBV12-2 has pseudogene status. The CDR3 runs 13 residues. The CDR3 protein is CASRLRANTEAFF. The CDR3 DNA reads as TGTGCAAGTCGCTTAAGGGCGAACACTGAAGCTTTCTTT.

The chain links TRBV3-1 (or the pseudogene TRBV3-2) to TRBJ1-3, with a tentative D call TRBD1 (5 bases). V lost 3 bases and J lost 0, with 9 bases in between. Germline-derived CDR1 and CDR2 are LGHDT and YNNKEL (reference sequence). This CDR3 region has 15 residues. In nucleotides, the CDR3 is TGTGCCAGCAGCCATGGGGGGGACTCTGGAAACACCATATATTTT. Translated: CASSHGGDSGNTIYF.

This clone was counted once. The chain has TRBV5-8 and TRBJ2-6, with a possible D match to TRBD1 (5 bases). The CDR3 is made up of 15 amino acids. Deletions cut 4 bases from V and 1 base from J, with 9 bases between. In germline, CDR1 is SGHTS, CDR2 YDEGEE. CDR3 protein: CASSPRDSGANVLTF. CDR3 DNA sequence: TGTGCCAGCAGCCCCAGGGATTCTGGGGCCAACGTCCTGACTTTC.

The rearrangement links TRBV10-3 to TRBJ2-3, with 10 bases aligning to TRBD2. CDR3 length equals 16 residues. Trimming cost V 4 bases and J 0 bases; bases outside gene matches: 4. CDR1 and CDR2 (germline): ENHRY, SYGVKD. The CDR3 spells CAISGTTSGSTDTQYF. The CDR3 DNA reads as TGTGCCATCAGTGGGACGACTAGCGGGAGCACAGATACGCAGTATTTT.

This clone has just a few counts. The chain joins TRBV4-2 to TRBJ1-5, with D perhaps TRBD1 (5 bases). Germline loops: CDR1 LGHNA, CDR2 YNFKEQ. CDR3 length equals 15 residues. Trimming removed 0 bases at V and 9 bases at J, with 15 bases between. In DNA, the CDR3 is TGTGCCAGCAGCCAAGAAAGAATGGGGGGAGGGCCCCAGCATTTT. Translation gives CASSQERMGGGPQHF.

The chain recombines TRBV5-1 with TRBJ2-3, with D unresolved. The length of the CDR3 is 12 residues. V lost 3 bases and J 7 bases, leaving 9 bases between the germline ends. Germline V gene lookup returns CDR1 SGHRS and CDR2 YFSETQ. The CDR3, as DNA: TGCGCCAGCAGCTCGCCCCCGAATACGCAGTATTTT. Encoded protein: CASSSPPNTQYF. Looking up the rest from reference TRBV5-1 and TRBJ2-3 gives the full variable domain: KAGVTQTPRYLIKTRGQQVTLSCSPISGHRSVSWYQQTPGQGLQFLFEYFSETQRNKGNFPGRFSGRQFSNSRSEMNVSTLELGDSALYLCASSSPPNTQYFGPGTRLTVL.

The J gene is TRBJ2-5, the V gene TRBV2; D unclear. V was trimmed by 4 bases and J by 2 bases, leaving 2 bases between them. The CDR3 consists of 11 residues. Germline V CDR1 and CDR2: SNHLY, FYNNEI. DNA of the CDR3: TGTGCCAGCAGTGCACAAGAGACCCAGTACTTC. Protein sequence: CASSAQETQYF.

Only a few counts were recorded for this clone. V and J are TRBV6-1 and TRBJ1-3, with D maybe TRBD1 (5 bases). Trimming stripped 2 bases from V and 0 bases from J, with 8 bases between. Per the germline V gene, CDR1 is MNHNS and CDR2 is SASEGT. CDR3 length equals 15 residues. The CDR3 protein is CASSESGTSGNTIYF. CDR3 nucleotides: TGTGCCAGCAGTGAAAGCGGGACCTCTGGAAACACCATATATTTT.

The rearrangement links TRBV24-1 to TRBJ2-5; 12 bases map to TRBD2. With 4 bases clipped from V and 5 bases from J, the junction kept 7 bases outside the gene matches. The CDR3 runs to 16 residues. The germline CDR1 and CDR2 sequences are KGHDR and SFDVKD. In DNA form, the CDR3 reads TGTGCCACCAGTGACCCATCCCTAGCGGGGGGGGAGACCCAGTACTTC. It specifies CATSDPSLAGGETQYF.

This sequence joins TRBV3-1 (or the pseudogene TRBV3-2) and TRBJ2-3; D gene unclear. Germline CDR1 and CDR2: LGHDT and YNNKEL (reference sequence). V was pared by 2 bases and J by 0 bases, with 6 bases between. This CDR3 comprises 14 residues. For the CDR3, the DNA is TGTGCCAGCAGCCAATCGGGTAGCACAGATACGCAGTATTTT. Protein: CASSQSGSTDTQYF.

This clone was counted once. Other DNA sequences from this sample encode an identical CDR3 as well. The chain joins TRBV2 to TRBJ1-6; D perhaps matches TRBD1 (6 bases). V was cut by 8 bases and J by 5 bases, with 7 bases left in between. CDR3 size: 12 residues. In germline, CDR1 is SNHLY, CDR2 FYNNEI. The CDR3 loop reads CASGQNNSPLHF. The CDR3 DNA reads TGTGCCAGCGGACAGAATAATTCACCCCTCCACTTT. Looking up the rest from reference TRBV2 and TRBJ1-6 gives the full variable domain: EPEVTQTPSHQVTQMGQEVILRCVPISNHLYFYWYRQILGQKVEFLVSFYNNEISEKSEIFDDQFSVERPDGSNFTLKIRSTKLEDSAMYFCASGQNNSPLHFGNGTRLTVT.

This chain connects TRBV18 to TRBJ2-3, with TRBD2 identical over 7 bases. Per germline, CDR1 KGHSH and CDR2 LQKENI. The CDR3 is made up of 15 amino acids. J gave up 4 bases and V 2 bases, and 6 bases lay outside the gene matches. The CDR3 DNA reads TGTGCCAGCTCACCAGGGGGAGGGCCGGCAGATACGCAGTATTTT. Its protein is CASSPGGGPADTQYF.

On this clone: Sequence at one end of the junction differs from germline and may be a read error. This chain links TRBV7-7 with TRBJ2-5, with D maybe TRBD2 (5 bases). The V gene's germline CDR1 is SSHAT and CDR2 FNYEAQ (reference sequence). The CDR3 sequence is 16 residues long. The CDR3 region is CASSLGGVAGGETQYF. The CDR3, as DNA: TGTGCTAGCAGCTTAGGAGGTGTGGCAGGCGGAGAGACCCAGTACTTC.

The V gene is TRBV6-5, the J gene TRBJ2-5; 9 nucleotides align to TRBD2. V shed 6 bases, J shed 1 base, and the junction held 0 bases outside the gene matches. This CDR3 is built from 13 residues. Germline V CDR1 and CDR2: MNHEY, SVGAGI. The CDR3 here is CASRTSGQETQYF. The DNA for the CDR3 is TGTGCCAGCAGGACTAGCGGCCAAGAGACCCAGTACTTC.

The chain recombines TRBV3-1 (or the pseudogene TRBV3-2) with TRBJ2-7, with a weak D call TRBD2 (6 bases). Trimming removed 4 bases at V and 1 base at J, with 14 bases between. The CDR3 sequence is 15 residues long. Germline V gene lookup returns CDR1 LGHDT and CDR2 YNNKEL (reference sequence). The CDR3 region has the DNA TGTGCCAGCAGCCTGGGACTGATGAGTTCCTACGAGCAGTACTTC. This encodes CASSLGLMSSYEQYF.

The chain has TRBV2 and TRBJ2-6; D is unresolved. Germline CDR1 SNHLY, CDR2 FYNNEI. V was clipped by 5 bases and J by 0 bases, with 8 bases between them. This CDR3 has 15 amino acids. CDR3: CASSQGPSGANVLTF. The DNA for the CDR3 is TGTGCCAGCAGTCAAGGGCCCTCTGGGGCCAACGTCCTGACTTTC. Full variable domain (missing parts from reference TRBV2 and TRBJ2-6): EPEVTQTPSHQVTQMGQEVILRCVPISNHLYFYWYRQILGQKVEFLVSFYNNEISEKSEIFDDQFSVERPDGSNFTLKIRSTKLEDSAMYFCASSQGPSGANVLTFGAGSRLTVL.

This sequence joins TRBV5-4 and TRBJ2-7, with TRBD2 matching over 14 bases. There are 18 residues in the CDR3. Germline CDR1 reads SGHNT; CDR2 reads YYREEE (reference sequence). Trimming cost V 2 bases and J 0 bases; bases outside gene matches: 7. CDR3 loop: CASSFPGLAGGVSYEQYF. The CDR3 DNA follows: TGTGCCAGCAGCTTCCCCGGACTAGCGGGAGGAGTCTCCTACGAGCAGTACTTC.

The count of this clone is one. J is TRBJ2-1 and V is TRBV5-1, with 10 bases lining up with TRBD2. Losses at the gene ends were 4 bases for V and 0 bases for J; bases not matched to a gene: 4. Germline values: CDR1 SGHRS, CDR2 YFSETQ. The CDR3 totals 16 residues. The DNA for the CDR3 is TGCGCCAGCAGCGTCCCTAGCGGGAGCTCCTACAATGAGCAGTTCTTC. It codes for CASSVPSGSSYNEQFF.

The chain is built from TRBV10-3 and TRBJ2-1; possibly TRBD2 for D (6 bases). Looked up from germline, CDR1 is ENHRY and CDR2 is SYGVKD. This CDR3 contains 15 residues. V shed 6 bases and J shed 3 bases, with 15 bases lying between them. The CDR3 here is CAIRGLGGVYNEQFF. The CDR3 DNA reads TGTGCCATCAGGGGTCTGGGCGGGGTCTACAATGAGCAGTTCTTC.